The T cell receptor (beta chain) described here comes from a study of sequential checkpoint blockade in melanoma. V was pared by 3 bases and J by 4 bases, with 13 bases of the junction left unmatched. The CDR3 loop spans 17 amino acids. In germline, CDR1 is SGHRS, CDR2 YFSETQ. Sequenced by immunoSEQ multiplex PCR; TCRdb stores in-frame clones only, minus some. Of over 4,000 clones listed, around a third are singletons. This clone was recorded a few times. Treatment described: randomized to nivolumab then ipilimumab (arm A) or the reverse (arm B). None of the patients previously received DNA-damaging chemotherapy.

The sequence came from a human donor with melanoma. The V gene is TRBV5-1, the J gene TRBJ1-2; TRBD1 agrees at 9 bases. This specimen consisted of tumor tissue (inferred from file names), obtained from a patient given nivolumab and ipilimumab in sequence. The CDR3 bases are TGCGCCAGCAGCTCCACACGACCAACAGGGGGCGGCTATGGCTACACCTTC. As protein: CASSSTRPTGGGYGYTF.